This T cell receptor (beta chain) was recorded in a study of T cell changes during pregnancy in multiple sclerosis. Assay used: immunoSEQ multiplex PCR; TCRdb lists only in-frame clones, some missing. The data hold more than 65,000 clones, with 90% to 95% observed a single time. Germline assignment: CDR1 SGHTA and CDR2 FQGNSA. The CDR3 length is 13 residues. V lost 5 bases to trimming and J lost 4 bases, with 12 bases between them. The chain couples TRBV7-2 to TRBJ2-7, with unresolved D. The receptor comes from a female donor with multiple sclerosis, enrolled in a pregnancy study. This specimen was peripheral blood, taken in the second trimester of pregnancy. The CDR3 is CASSLNSRYEQYF. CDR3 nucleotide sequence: TGTGCCAGCAGCCTAAATTCCAGGTACGAGCAGTACTTC.